The sequence of this TCR beta chain was determined in a study of blood T cells in healthy people across ages. This clonotype showed up just a few times. The antigen is undetermined. Next came a second PCR, run for about 6 to 12 cycles, which used a sample-barcoded 5' primer along with a J-beta primer mix. Each of the cDNA molecules was tagged by a template-switch adaptor with 12 random nucleotides. Using its own MiXCR run on the 5' RACE reads, TCRdb lists one record per CDR3 protein. The sample contains almost 800,000 distinct CDR3 sequences, roughly 64% of which appear only once. Germline V gene lookup returns CDR1 DFQATT and CDR2 SNEGSKA (reference sequence). V lost 2 bases, J lost 3 bases, and 5 bases lay in between. CDR3 size: 11 residues. General study points: Diversity of TCR beta per million T cells declined in a roughly linear way with age.

V is TRBV20-1 and J is TRBJ2-7; tentatively, D is TRBD1 (5 bases). What was sequenced was blood. This receptor was taken from a man aged 25-40 years in good health. Here the CDR3 DNA reads TGCAGTGCTAGACAGGGCTACGAGCAGTACTTC. Translating gives CSARQGYEQYF.